This TCR beta chain was recovered during a study of T cell changes during pregnancy in multiple sclerosis. Assay used: immunoSEQ multiplex PCR; TCRdb lists only in-frame clones, some missing. The sample contains around 95,000 clones, around 93% of which appear only once. This CDR3 comprises 16 residues. From germline, CDR1 is SGHVS and CDR2 FQNEAQ. V lost 0 bases to trimming and J lost 1 base, with 12 bases between them. The sample consisted of peripheral blood, taken after pregnancy. This clonotype originated in a female donor with multiple sclerosis, enrolled in a pregnancy study. The genes are TRBV7-8 and TRBJ2-5; D possibly corresponds to TRBD2 (5 bases). CDR3: CASSLASRLAQETQYF. CDR3 bases: TGTGCCAGCAGCTTAGCGTCAAGGCTAGCCCAAGAGACCCAGTACTTC.